The sequence of this TCR beta chain was determined in a study of cytomegalovirus exposure and HLA in healthy donors. The CDR3 covers 13 residues. Trimming took off 7 bases at V and 6 bases at J, with 15 bases between the two ends. Germline V lookup: CDR1 LNHDA, CDR2 SQIVND (reference sequence). Comments on this clone: Its antigen is currently unknown.

PCR employed 60 Vbeta and 13 Jbeta primers. TCRdb's table, derived via immunoSEQ multiplex PCR, lists solely in-frame clones and lacks some. Altogether roughly 180,000 clones are present, 70% to 80% being singletons, with the ten largest covering around 1.5%. The donors gave bone marrow, and they were healthy. Study-wide results and caveats: Earlier analysis looked at TCR beta V segments, and most were productive about 90% or about 30% of the time.

The chain joins TRBV19 to TRBJ1-2; D gene uncertain. This receptor was identified in a woman aged 25 to 39 in good health and CMV-seropositive. The specimen sequenced was PBMCs. The chain's CDR3 is CASTSFGLDGYTF. The CDR3 DNA sequence: TGTGCCAGTACCTCCTTCGGGTTGGATGGCTACACCTTC.